This entry features one T cell receptor (beta chain) sequence. This record belongs to a study of cytomegalovirus exposure and HLA in healthy donors. Primers for the PCR totalled 60 Vbeta and 13 Jbeta. Sequencing was performed with immunoSEQ multiplex PCR; in TCRdb, only in-frame clones are kept and a portion is missing. The sample records over 90,000 clones, around 60% being singletons. Trimming took off 3 bases at V and 5 bases at J, with 13 bases between the two ends. Germline V gene data show CDR1 as SEHNR and CDR2 as FQNEAQ (reference sequence). This CDR3 has 14 residues. The specimen sequenced was PBMCs. V is TRBV7-9 and J is TRBJ2-5, with unresolved D. The TCR was taken from a human donor in good health. CDR3 region: CASSFEQSGETQYF. CDR3 DNA: TGTGCCAGCAGCTTCGAACAGTCTGGGGAGACCCAGTACTTC.